This TCR beta chain was captured in a study of blood T cells in healthy people across ages. Whole-study results and caveats: Diversity estimates from one million T cells were considered underestimates.

The V end lost 2 bases, the J end lost 10 bases, and 12 bases lay between the germline ends. This CDR3 comprises 13 residues. CDR1 is SGHVS and CDR2 is FQNEAQ in the germline V gene. Isolation recovered at least 6 million PBMCs from every sample. With respect to this clonotype: Its specificity is unknown.

With a J-beta primer mix and a sample-barcoded 5' primer, a second PCR ran roughly 6 to 11 cycles. Every cDNA was tagged by a template-switch adaptor with 12 random nucleotides. TCRdb re-called the 5' RACE reads with MiXCR, one entry per CDR3 protein. The sample contains approximately 600,000 distinct CDR3 sequences, under 70% of which appear only once. The chain couples TRBV7-8 to TRBJ2-1; D is possibly TRBD1 (5 bases). This receptor was obtained from a man between 60 and 75 years old in good health. What was sequenced was blood. The CDR3 is CASSLQHRQEQFF. The CDR3 DNA reads TGTGCCAGCAGCTTACAGCACCGACAGGAGCAGTTCTTC.